The T cell receptor (beta chain) described here comes from a study of blood T cell repertoires in COVID-19. Overall study context: There were acute and convalescent COVID-19 samples, and they came from the United States, Italy and Spain. Sources were T cells, B-cell-depleted T cells, or PBMCs; the material itself was cDNA or gDNA.

Trimming took 4 bases from V and 3 from J, leaving 12 bases between them. The germline gives CDR1 ENHRY, CDR2 SYGVKD. This CDR3 comprises 14 residues. This clone showed up just once. Seattle cases were enrolled at active infection and followed longitudinally. Authors' data handling: Estimated nucleated cell counts came from reference gene primer amplification. This table comes from immunoSEQ multiplex PCR, and its TCRdb copy is limited to in-frame clones, with some not included. V and J calls and clone size are those listed in that table; D and trimming were worked out from the DNA. The sample includes around 300,000 clones, 88% seen only once; the top ten take approximately 1.8%.

The chain recombines TRBV10-3 with TRBJ2-5; a possible D gene is TRBD2 (6 bases). Sequencing was done on a sample of peripheral blood. This TCR was sampled from a woman between 25 and 40 years old with COVID-19, enrolled during active disease. The CDR3 DNA follows: TGTGCCATCAGTGTAGGTGGGACTGAAGAGACCCAGTACTTC. Its translation: CAISVGGTEETQYF.